Each of the 28 T cell receptor beta chains below was sequenced from the same sample in a study of CD8+ T cells in alopecia areata. cDNA serving as the sequencing template came from extracted, reverse transcribed RNA. Profiled with immunoSEQ multiplex PCR; TCRdb holds only in-frame clones, not every one. The sample counts around 110,000 clones, none seen once; the ten largest own about 20%. The sample comprised lesional skin. These receptor sequences come from a C3H/HeJ mouse with alopecia areata. The mouse line has the MHC haplotype H2-k.

As concerns this clone: Mouse germline and gene names are used. The CDR3 end is not reached by the read, which stops 4 residues before it; the germline J gene fills it in. V and J are TRBV5 and TRBJ1-2; the match to TRBD1 covers 10 bases. V lost 1 base to trimming and J lost 4 bases; unmatched junction nucleotides: 0. The germline CDR1 and CDR2 sequences are LGHNA and YNLKQL (reference sequence). The CDR3 totals 14 residues. CDR3 bases read: TGTGCCAGCAGCCAAGGGACAGGGGGCTCC. Its translation: CASSQGTGGS. The full CDR3 is CASSQGTGGSDYTF.

This clone was observed a handful of times. Mouse gene names and germline throughout. The CDR3 is cut off 4 residues early in the read; its end comes from the germline J gene. The chain recombines TRBV1 with TRBJ2-3, with 10 bases aligning to TRBD2. The germline V gene has CDR1 NSQYPW and CDR2 LRSPGD (reference sequence). This CDR3 contains 17 residues. The junction had 3 bases not matched to a gene; V was cut back by 0 bases and J by 0 bases. The CDR3 DNA, read in part, is TGCACCTGCAGTGCAGAACGGGACTGGGGAAGTGCAGAA. Protein: CTCSAERDWGSAE. The entire CDR3 protein is CTCSAERDWGSAETLYF.

Details on this clone: Mouse gene names and germline throughout. The DNA read from the CDR3 is TGCACCTGCAGACCGGGACAGGGTGACGAA. This sequence encodes CTCRPGQGDE. The CDR3 as a whole reads CTCRPGQGDERLFF. The chain recombines TRBV1 with TRBJ1-4, with 9 bases fitting TRBD1. The read comes to an end 4 residues before the CDR3 does, leaving the germline J gene to fill in the end. V lost 6 bases and J lost 6; bases outside the gene matches: 5. The length of the CDR3 is 14 residues. The germline V gene encodes CDR1 NSQYPW and CDR2 LRSPGD (reference sequence).

This clone was counted between two and nine times. Gene names denote mouse genes. With the read ending 4 residues before the CDR3 end, the germline J gene is used to fill in that end. The V gene is TRBV1, the J gene TRBJ1-4; no clear D gene. The germline V gene has CDR1 NSQYPW and CDR2 LRSPGD (reference sequence). This CDR3 is 14 amino acids long. Trimming removed 0 bases at V and 6 bases at J, with 8 bases between. CDR3 DNA (partial): TGCACCTGCAGTGCAGAGAGTGGGGACGAA. Residues: CTCSAESGDE. The full-length CDR3 reads as CTCSAESGDERLFF.

This clone was found many times. Germline and genes here are mouse. The read ends 4 residues before the CDR3 terminus; that terminus is restored from the germline J gene. The chain joins TRBV13-3 to TRBJ2-7, with a possible D match to TRBD2 (6 bases). This CDR3 region has 14 residues. Germline CDR1 reads NNHDY; CDR2 reads SYVADS. CDR3 bases read: TGTGCCAGCAGTGATGCTGGGGCCCATTAT. It yields the protein CASSDAGAHY. The full CDR3 reads CASSDAGAHYEQYF.

As concerns this clone: Mouse names are used for the genes. The read ends 4 residues early relative to the CDR3; the germline J gene fills the gap. The chain has TRBV13-3 and TRBJ2-4, with 8 positions matching TRBD2. The CDR3 has 17 residues. With 0 bases clipped from V and 3 bases from J, the junction kept 9 bases outside the gene matches. Germline V gene sequence: CDR1 NNHDY, CDR2 SYVADS. CDR3 DNA (partial): TGTGCCAGCAGTGATGCAGGGCTGGGGGGCAGACAAAAC. Its translation: CASSDAGLGGRQN. The whole CDR3 sequence reads CASSDAGLGGRQNTLYF.

A word on this clone: Gene names are mouse gene names. The read gets to within 4 residues of the CDR3 end, and the germline J gene fills in the rest. This rearrangement joins TRBV12-1 to TRBJ1-2; D is perhaps TRBD1 (5 bases). The CDR3 loop spans 14 amino acids. CDR1 is SGHSN and CDR2 is HYEKVE in the germline V gene. V lost 0 bases, J lost 4 bases, and 11 bases lay in between. CDR3 sequence: CASSLVGVGSDYTF. CDR3 bases read: TGTGCCAGCTCTCTCGTGGGGGTTGGCTCC.

Turning to this clone: Genes and germline are mouse. With the read ending 4 residues before the CDR3 end, the germline J gene is used to fill in that end. This chain joins TRBV13-3 and TRBJ1-1; 7 bases line up with TRBD1. The ends lost 7 bases at V and 1 base at J; junction bases unmatched: 4. Germline V CDR1 and CDR2: NNHDY, SYVADS. CDR3 length equals 13 residues. The sequenced part of the CDR3 DNA is TGTGCCAGCCTCCGGGACAGAAACACA. Its protein product is CASLRDRNT. In full, the CDR3 reads CASLRDRNTEVFF.

Details on this clone: Gene and germline names: mouse. The DNA ends 4 residues before the CDR3 does, and the rest of the CDR3 is filled in from the germline J gene. The chain employs TRBV13-3 and TRBJ2-1, with D tentatively TRBD1 (5 bases). Per germline, CDR1 NNHDY and CDR2 SYVADS. V shed 1 base and J shed 3 bases, with 8 bases lying between them. CDR3 size: 14 residues. The CDR3 bases that were read are TGTGCCAGCAGTGATAAGGACATCTATGCT. Translated: CASSDKDIYA. In full, the CDR3 reads CASSDKDIYAEQFF.

As concerns this clone: The germline gene is not matched at one end of the junction; a read error may be the cause. Mouse names are used for the genes. The read gets to within 4 residues of the CDR3 end, and the germline J gene fills in the rest. The V call is TRBV1, the J call TRBJ1-4, with D possibly being TRBD1 (6 bases). Germline V gives CDR1 NSQYPW, CDR2 LRSPGD (reference sequence). The CDR3 is 15 residues long. CDR3 DNA, as far as it was read: TGCCCCTGCAGTGGAACCGGGACATCCAACGAA. Its translation is CPCSGTGTSNE. The whole CDR3 sequence is CPCSGTGTSNERLFF.

This clone was counted only a few times. Gene names are the mouse ones. The sequence runs out 4 residues before the end of the CDR3; the remainder is reconstructed from the germline J gene. The gene calls are TRBV13-3 and TRBJ2-1; TRBD2 matches at 12 bases. V shed 2 bases, J shed 4 bases, and the junction held 4 bases outside the gene matches. Germline V gives CDR1 NNHDY, CDR2 SYVADS. The CDR3 runs to 16 residues. The sequenced CDR3 bases are TGTGCCAGCAGTGAGAGACTGGGGGGGCTTTATGCT. Its protein is CASSERLGGLYA. The whole CDR3 sequence reads CASSERLGGLYAEQFF.

This clone has ten or more counts. The protein listed by TCRdb differs at residue 11 from the translated DNA, so the DNA translation is shown. The listed genes are named as in mouse. The CDR3 extends 3 residues past the end of the read, so its final part is completed from the germline J gene. This same CDR3 is encoded by further DNA sequences in the sample. This rearrangement joins TRBV19 to TRBJ1-3, with 8 bases identical to TRBD1. CDR1 is FNHDT, CDR2 SITEND, per germline (reference sequence). After removal of 5 bases from V and 2 bases from J, the junction contained 3 bases not matched to a gene. This CDR3 is built from 14 residues. The covered CDR3 bases are TGTGCCAGCAGCCTACAGGGGGCTGGAAATACG. Amino acid sequence: CASSLQGAGNT. The whole CDR3 sequence is CASSLQGAGNTLYF.

This clone occurred many times. Mouse gene names and germline throughout. Read coverage stops 4 residues before the CDR3 terminus; the germline J gene supplies the remainder. Additional DNA sequences in this sample encode the identical CDR3. V and J are TRBV13-3 and TRBJ1-2; the match to TRBD1 covers 7 bases. The V gene's germline CDR1 is NNHDY and CDR2 SYVADS. The V and J ends lost 7 bases and 4 bases, in that order; junction bases with no gene match: 7. This CDR3 is built from 13 residues. CDR3: CASSRQGGSDYTF. CDR3 DNA (partial): TGTGCCAGCTCCCGACAGGGAGGCTCC.

As to this clone: One end of the junction fails to match germline, which may point to a read error. Any gene name here is a mouse gene name. The CDR3 end lies 4 residues beyond the end of the read and is filled in from the germline J gene. This chain connects TRBV1 to TRBJ2-7; a possible D gene is TRBD1 (6 bases). Germline V gives CDR1 NSQYPW, CDR2 LRSPGD (reference sequence). The CDR3 is 14 residues long. This chain's CDR3 is CTCSAEVTGYEQYF. The DNA read from the CDR3 is TGCACCTGCAGCGCAGAGGTGACAGGCTAT.

Details on this clone: These gene names are mouse names. The read gets to within 4 residues of the CDR3 end, and the germline J gene fills in the rest. The rearrangement links TRBV16 to TRBJ2-4; D gene unclear. The CDR3 contains 15 residues. Germline CDR1 reads SGHSA; CDR2 reads FRNQAP. Trimming took off 0 bases at V and 0 bases at J, with 7 bases between the two ends. The CDR3 loop is CASSLDRPSQNTLYF. CDR3 DNA, as far as it was read: TGTGCAAGCAGCTTAGACAGGCCTAGTCAAAAC.

Comments on this clone: Gene names follow the mouse nomenclature. The read ends 4 residues early relative to the CDR3; the germline J gene fills the gap. The chain carries TRBV1 and TRBJ2-5; TRBD2 agrees at 9 bases. With V trimmed by 6 bases and J by 3 bases, 4 bases remained unmatched. This CDR3 region has 14 residues. Per germline, CDR1 NSQYPW and CDR2 LRSPGD (reference sequence). CDR3 DNA, as far as it was read: TGCACCTGCAGCCCCGGGACTGGGCAAGAC. Residues: CTCSPGTGQD. The whole CDR3 is CTCSPGTGQDTQYF.

Remarks on this clone: Gene names are the mouse ones. The read ends 4 residues before the CDR3 terminus; that terminus is restored from the germline J gene. The V gene is TRBV14, the J gene TRBJ1-2; 8 nucleotides align to TRBD1. Germline-derived CDR1 and CDR2 are SGHDT and FRDEAV. This CDR3 comprises 13 residues. The V segment lost 2 bases and the J segment 4 bases; nucleotides outside the gene matches: 1. The chain's CDR3 is CASSLGQGSDYTF. CDR3 bases read: TGTGCCAGCAGTTTAGGACAGGGCTCC.

Turning to this clone: Genes here carry mouse names. The missing CDR3 end, 4 residues past where the read stops, is filled in from the germline J gene. The J gene is TRBJ2-1, the V gene TRBV17; perhaps TRBD1 as D (6 bases). The CDR3 contains 15 residues. Trimming cost V 5 bases and J 1 base, with 12 bases left between them. Germline CDR1 and CDR2: MNHDT and YYDKIL. The CDR3 region is CASSPGTTNYAEQFF. The covered CDR3 bases are TGTGCTAGCAGTCCCGGGACAACCAACTATGCT.

On this clone itself: These gene names are mouse names. The DNA ends 4 residues before the CDR3 does, and the rest of the CDR3 is filled in from the germline J gene. This chain uses TRBV13-2 with TRBJ2-7; D might be TRBD1 (5 bases). Germline V gene lookup returns CDR1 NNHNN and CDR2 SYGAGS (reference sequence). The CDR3 has 11 amino acids. CDR3 sequence reads: CASEGEYEQYF. CDR3 DNA (partial): TGTGCCAGCGAAGGGGAATAT.

This clone showed up just a few times. Mouse gene names apply. The read finishes 4 residues shy of the CDR3 end, and the germline J gene is used to complete it. The chain joins TRBV13-3 to TRBJ2-7; D is undetermined. This CDR3 spans 12 amino acids. V was shortened by 6 bases and J by 0 bases, with 7 bases between the two germline ends. The germline gives CDR1 NNHDY, CDR2 SYVADS. Incomplete CDR3 DNA: TGTGCCAGCAAAACATTCTCCTAT. Its protein is CASKTFSY. The full CDR3 is CASKTFSYEQYF.

In regard to this clone: The gene names given are mouse names. Read sequence stops 4 residues before the CDR3 end, and the germline J gene provides the missing end. The chain combines TRBV13-2 with TRBJ1-4; a weak D match, TRBD1 (5 bases). The CDR3 covers 13 residues. Germline CDR1 is NNHNN and CDR2 is SYGAGS (reference sequence). The sequenced part of the CDR3 DNA is TGTGCCAGCGGGGACTGGGGGGGCGAA. This codes for CASGDWGGE. The full CDR3 protein is CASGDWGGERLFF.

This clone was observed a few times. Mouse germline and gene names are used. The sequenced fragment ends 4 residues before the CDR3 boundary, so the rest is inferred from the germline J gene. The genes are TRBV16 and TRBJ1-2; D is perhaps TRBD1 (5 bases). The CDR3 is 15 residues long. V lost 0 bases and J 0 bases, leaving 8 bases between the germline ends. CDR1 and CDR2 from the germline V gene are SGHSA and FRNQAP. CDR3 in amino acids: CASSLDQGPNSDYTF. CDR3 DNA (partial): TGTGCAAGCAGCTTAGATCAGGGTCCAAACTCC.

In its sample, this clone was seen a few times. Mouse gene names apply. Read coverage stops 4 residues before the CDR3 terminus; the germline J gene supplies the remainder. This chain joins TRBV19 and TRBJ1-1; 10 bases are shared with TRBD1. The length of the CDR3 is 15 residues. In germline, CDR1 is FNHDT, CDR2 SITEND (reference sequence). V was pared by 5 bases and J by 4 bases, with 8 bases of the junction left unmatched. CDR3 DNA (partial): TGTGCCAGCAGCCCGACAGGGGGCGAAGGCACA. Amino acids: CASSPTGGEGT. The entire CDR3 sequence reads CASSPTGGEGTEVFF.

In its sample, this clone was seen a few times. Gene names and germline match the mouse. The CDR3 here is CASRVGGYEQYF. The DNA read from the CDR3 is TGTGCCAGCCGGGTGGGGGGCTAT. The gene calls are TRBV19 and TRBJ2-7; TRBD2 agrees at 7 bases. The read comes to an end 4 residues before the CDR3 does, leaving the germline J gene to fill in the end. Trimming at V came to 7 bases and at J to 3 bases, leaving 4 bases not matched to a gene. The length of the CDR3 is 12 residues. CDR1 is FNHDT and CDR2 is SITEND in the germline V gene (reference sequence).

This clone turned up a few times. Gene names are the mouse ones. The CDR3 sequence is CTCSAEEGAYAEQFF. The sequenced CDR3 bases are TGCACCTGCAGTGCCGAGGAGGGGGCTTATGCT. The chain carries TRBV1 and TRBJ2-1; the D gene is possibly TRBD1 (7 bases). Read coverage stops 4 residues before the CDR3 terminus; the germline J gene supplies the remainder. Trimming stripped 3 bases from V and 4 bases from J, with 13 bases between. The CDR3 spans 15 residues. Germline V gene data show CDR1 as NSQYPW and CDR2 as LRSPGD (reference sequence).

Turning to this clone: Gene and germline names: mouse. The read gets to within 4 residues of the CDR3 end, and the germline J gene fills in the rest. This chain joins TRBV1 and TRBJ1-1, with a weak D call TRBD1 (6 bases). This CDR3 spans 16 amino acids. Germline V gives CDR1 NSQYPW, CDR2 LRSPGD (reference sequence). V was clipped by 0 bases and J by 0 bases, with 11 bases between them. This chain's CDR3 is CTCSADRAGANTEVFF. Partial CDR3 DNA: TGCACCTGCAGTGCAGATAGGGCAGGGGCAAACACA.

In this sample, this clone turned up a few times. Germline and genes here are mouse. Read sequence stops 4 residues before the CDR3 end, and the germline J gene provides the missing end. This rearrangement joins TRBV31 to TRBJ2-5; 8 bases match TRBD2. J was trimmed by 1 base and V by 3 bases; bases with no gene match: 3. The V gene's germline CDR1 is GKSSPN and CDR2 SITVG. This CDR3 contains 14 residues. The part of the CDR3 DNA that was read is TGTGCCTGGAGCCTGGACTGGGACCAAGAC. Translation: CAWSLDWDQD. The whole CDR3 sequence is CAWSLDWDQDTQYF.

This clone has just a few counts. Gene labels here are mouse ones. The read halts 4 residues ahead of the CDR3 end, with the missing end drawn from the germline J gene. This sample also contains other DNA sequences that code for the same CDR3. This chain connects TRBV1 to TRBJ2-7; 10 bases are shared with TRBD2. The germline V gene has CDR1 NSQYPW and CDR2 LRSPGD (reference sequence). The CDR3 runs 16 residues. V was pared by 0 bases and J by 1 base, with 3 bases of the junction left unmatched. The CDR3 reads CTCSADPGGASYEQYF. The sequenced CDR3 bases are TGCACCTGCAGTGCAGACCCTGGGGGGGCGTCCTAT.